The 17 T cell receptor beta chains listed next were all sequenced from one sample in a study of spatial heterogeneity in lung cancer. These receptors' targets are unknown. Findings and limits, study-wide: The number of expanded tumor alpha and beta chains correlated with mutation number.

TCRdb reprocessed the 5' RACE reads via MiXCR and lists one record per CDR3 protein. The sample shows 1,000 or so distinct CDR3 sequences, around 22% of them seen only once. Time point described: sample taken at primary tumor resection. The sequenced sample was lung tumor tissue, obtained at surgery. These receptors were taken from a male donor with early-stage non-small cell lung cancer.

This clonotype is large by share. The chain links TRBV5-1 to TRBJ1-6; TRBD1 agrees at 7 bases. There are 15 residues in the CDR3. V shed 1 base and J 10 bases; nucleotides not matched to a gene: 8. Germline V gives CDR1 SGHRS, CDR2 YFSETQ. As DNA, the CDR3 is TGCGCCAGCAGCTTGAACAGGGGAGTGGGATCACCCCTCCACTTT. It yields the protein CASSLNRGVGSPLHF.

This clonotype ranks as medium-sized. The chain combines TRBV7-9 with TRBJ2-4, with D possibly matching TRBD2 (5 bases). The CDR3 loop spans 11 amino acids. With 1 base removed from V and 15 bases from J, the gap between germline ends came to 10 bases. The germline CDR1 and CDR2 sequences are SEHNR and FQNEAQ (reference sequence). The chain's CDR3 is CASSLGGKSYF. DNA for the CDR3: TGTGCCAGCAGCTTAGGAGGGAAGTCGTACTTC.

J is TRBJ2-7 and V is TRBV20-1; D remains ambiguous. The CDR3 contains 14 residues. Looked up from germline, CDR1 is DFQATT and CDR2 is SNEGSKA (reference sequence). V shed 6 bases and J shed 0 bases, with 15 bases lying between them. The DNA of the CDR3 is TGCAGTGCCTGGACGGGCAGCAGCTCCTACGAGCAGTACTTC. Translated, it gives CSAWTGSSSYEQYF.

Here the CDR3 DNA reads TGTGCCAGCAGCTTATGGTCTACTGACTACGAGCAGTACTTC. Translated: CASSLWSTDYEQYF. The V gene is TRBV7-2, the J gene TRBJ2-7; no definite D call. Germline V gene sequence: CDR1 SGHTA, CDR2 FQGNSA. This CDR3 comprises 14 residues. Trimming removed 2 bases at V and 3 bases at J, with 11 bases between.

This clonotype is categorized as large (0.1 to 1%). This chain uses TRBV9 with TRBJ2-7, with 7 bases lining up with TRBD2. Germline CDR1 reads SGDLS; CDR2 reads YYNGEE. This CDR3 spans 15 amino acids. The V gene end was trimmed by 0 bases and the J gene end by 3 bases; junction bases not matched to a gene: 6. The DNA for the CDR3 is TGTGCCAGCAGCGTAGTGGGGGGGTTGGACTACGAGCAGTACTTC. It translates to CASSVVGGLDYEQYF.

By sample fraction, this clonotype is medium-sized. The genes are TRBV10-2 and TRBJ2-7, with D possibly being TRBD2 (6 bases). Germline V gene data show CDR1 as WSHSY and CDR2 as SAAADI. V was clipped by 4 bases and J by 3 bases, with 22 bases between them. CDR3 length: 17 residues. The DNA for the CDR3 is TGCGCCAGCAGTGGGAGGGAGCCCCTAAAATTCTTCTACGAGCAGTACTTC. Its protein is CASSGREPLKFFYEQYF.

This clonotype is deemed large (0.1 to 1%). The CDR3 nucleotides read TGTGCCAGCAGCCCAGGACCTAATTACGAGCAGTACTTC. Translated, it gives CASSPGPNYEQYF. The V and J genes are TRBV7-6 and TRBJ2-7; D is uncertain. Germline values: CDR1 SGHVS, CDR2 FNYEAQ. The CDR3 is made up of 13 amino acids. With 5 bases removed from V and 4 bases from J, the gap between germline ends came to 12 bases.

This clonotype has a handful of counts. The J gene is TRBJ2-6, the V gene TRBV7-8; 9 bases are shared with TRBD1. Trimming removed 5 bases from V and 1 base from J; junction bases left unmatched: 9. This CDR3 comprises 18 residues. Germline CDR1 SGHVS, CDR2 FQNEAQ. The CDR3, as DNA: TGTGCCAGCAGCATCACAGCACAGGGGGCATCTGGGGCCAACGTCCTGACTTTC. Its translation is CASSITAQGASGANVLTF.

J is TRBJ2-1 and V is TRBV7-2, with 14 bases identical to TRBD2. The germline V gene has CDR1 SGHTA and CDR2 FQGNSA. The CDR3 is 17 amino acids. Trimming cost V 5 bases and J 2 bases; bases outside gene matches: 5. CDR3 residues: CASSTPGLAGAYNEQFF. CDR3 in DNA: TGTGCCAGCAGCACGCCGGGACTAGCGGGGGCCTACAATGAGCAGTTCTTC. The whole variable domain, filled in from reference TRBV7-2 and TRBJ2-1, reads GAGVSQSPSNKVTEKGKDVELRCDPISGHTALYWYRQSLGQGLEFLIYFQGNSAPDKSGLPSDRFSAERTGGSVSTLTIQRTQQEDSAVYLCASSTPGLAGAYNEQFFGPGTRLTVL.

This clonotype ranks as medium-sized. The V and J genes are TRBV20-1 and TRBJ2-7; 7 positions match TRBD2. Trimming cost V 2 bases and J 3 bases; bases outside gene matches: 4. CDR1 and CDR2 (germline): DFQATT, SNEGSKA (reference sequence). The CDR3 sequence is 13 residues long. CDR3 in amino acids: CSARTSVDYEQYF. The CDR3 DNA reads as TGCAGTGCTAGAACTAGCGTAGACTACGAGCAGTACTTC.

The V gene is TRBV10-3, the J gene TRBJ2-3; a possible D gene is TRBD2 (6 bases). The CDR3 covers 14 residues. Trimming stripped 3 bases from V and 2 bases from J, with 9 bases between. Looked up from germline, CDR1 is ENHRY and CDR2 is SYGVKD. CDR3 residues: CAISDGGTTDTQYF. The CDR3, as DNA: TGTGCCATCAGTGATGGCGGGACCACAGATACGCAGTATTTT.

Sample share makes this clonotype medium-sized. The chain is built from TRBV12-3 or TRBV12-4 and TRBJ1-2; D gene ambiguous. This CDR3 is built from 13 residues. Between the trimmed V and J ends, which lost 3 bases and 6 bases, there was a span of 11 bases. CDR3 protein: CASSFGRNHGYTF. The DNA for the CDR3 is TGTGCCAGCAGTTTTGGCAGGAACCATGGCTACACCTTC.

CDR3: CASSQDAAGAGANVLTF. CDR3 bases: TGTGCCAGCAGCCAAGATGCAGCGGGAGCTGGGGCCAACGTCCTGACTTTC. This chain links TRBV4-2 with TRBJ2-6; 8 bases fit TRBD2. Germline CDR1 LGHNA, CDR2 YNFKEQ. This CDR3 contains 17 residues. Losses at the gene ends were 0 bases for V and 2 bases for J; bases not matched to a gene: 3.

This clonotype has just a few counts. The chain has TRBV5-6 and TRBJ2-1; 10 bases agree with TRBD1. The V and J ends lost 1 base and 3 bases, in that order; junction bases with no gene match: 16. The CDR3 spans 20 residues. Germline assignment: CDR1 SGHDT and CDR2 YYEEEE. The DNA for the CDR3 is TGTGCCAGCAGCTTGATGGTCGGAACCGTTGACAGGGGGCGCTACAATGAGCAGTTCTTC. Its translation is CASSLMVGTVDRGRYNEQFF.

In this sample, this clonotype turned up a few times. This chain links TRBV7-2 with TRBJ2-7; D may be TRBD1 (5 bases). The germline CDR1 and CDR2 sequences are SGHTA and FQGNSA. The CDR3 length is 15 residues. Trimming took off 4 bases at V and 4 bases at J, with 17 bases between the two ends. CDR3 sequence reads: CASSSAGQGKYEQYF. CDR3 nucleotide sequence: TGTGCCAGCAGCTCAGCTGGTCAGGGAAAGTACGAGCAGTACTTC.

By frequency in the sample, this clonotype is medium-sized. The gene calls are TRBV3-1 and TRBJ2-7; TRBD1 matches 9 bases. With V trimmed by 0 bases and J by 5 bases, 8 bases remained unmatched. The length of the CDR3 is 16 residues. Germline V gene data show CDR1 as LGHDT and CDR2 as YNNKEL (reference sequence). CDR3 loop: CASSQDIGTGHDEQYF. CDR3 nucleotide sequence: TGTGCCAGCAGCCAAGATATCGGGACAGGGCACGACGAGCAGTACTTC.

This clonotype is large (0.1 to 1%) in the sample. CDR3 sequence (DNA): TGTGCCAGCAGTAAGACAGGGGGCGAGTATGAAAAACTGTTTTTT. Its protein is CASSKTGGEYEKLFF. The chain employs TRBV27 and TRBJ1-4, with 10 bases matching TRBD1. CDR3 size: 15 residues. V dropped 5 bases and J dropped 6; count of bases not matched to a gene: 6. Germline V gene sequence: CDR1 MNHEY, CDR2 SMNVEV (reference sequence). The entire variable domain, with the rest obtained from reference TRBV27 and TRBJ1-4, is as follows: EAQVTQNPRYLITVTGKKLTVTCSQNMNHEYMSWYRQDPGLGLRQIYYSMNVEVTDKGDVPEGYKVSRKEKRNFPLILESPSPNQTSLYFCASSKTGGEYEKLFFGSGTQLSVL.